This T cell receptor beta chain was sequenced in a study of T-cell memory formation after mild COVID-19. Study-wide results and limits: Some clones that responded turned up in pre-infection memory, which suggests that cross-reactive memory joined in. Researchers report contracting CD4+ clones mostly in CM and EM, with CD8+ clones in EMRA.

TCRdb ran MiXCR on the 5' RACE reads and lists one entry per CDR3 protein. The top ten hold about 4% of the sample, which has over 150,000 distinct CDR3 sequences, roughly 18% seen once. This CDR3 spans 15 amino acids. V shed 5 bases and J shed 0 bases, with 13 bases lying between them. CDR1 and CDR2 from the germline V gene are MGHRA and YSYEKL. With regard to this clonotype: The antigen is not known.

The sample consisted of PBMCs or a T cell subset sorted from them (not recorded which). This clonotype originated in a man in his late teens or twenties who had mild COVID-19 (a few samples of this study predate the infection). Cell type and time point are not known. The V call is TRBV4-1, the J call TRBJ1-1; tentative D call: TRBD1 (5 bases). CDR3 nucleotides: TGCGCCAGCAGCGAAAGTGGGGGAATGAACACTGAAGCTTTCTTT. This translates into CASSESGGMNTEAFF.